This is a list of T cell receptor beta chains from one sample in a study of tumor-infiltrating lymphocytes in primary liver carcinoma. TCRdb redid the calling of the multiplex PCR reads with MiXCR, one entry per CDR3 protein. The table lists 310,000 or so distinct CDR3 sequences, about 65% of them singletons, with roughly 6% in the top ten. The sample taken for sequencing was peripheral blood. These receptors came from a man aged 35 to 55 with primary liver carcinoma and hepatitis B virus infection. CDR3s include the opening cysteine and the closing phenylalanine or tryptophan. D genes are given only for firm matches. Rows give clone size only sometimes, using once, few, many, or a class for an expanded clone.

j_call,v_call,d_call,clone_size,cdr3_nt,cdr3_aa
TRBJ2-3,TRBV11-1,-,-,TGTGCCAGCAACCCGACACAAGCGGGCTCTTCAGATACGCACTATTTT,CASNPTQAGSSDTHYF
TRBJ2-5,TRBV11-2,-,-,TGTGTCAGCGGAAGGGAAACAGAGACCCAGTACTTT,CVSGRETETQYF
TRBJ2-5,TRBV4-1,-,many,TGCGCCAGCAGCCACCGAGCCCCGGACATCAGTCGAGAGACCCAGTACTTC,CASSHRAPDISRETQYF
TRBJ2-4,TRBV28,TRBD2,-,TGTGCCAGCAGTTTAGGGACTAGCGGCTTCCGTAAAGACATTCAGTACTTC,CASSLGTSGFRKDIQYF
TRBJ2-1,TRBV30,-,-,TGTGCCTGGAGTGACAACAATGAGCAGTTCTTC,CAWSDNNEQFF
TRBJ1-5,TRBV5-6,-,many,TGTGCCAGCAGCTTTTTGGGGGGGGTTAGAGATCAGCCCCAGCATTTT,CASSFLGGVRDQPQHF
TRBJ1-1,TRBV5-1,-,-,TGCGCCAGCAGCTTGAGGACAGCACGAATCTGGCAGAACACTGTAGCTTTCTTT,CASSLRTARIWQNTVAFF
TRBJ2-5,TRBV24-1,-,once,TGTGCCACCAGTGACAGTTTAGAGACCCAGTACTTC,CATSDSLETQYF
TRBJ1-1,TRBV12-3/TRBV12-4,TRBD1,-,TGTGCCAACCATACAGGGGTTTTTAGTGTTAGCACTGAAGCTTTCTTT,CANHTGVFSVSTEAFF
TRBJ2-1,TRBV24-1,TRBD2,-,TGTGCCACCAGTGATTTGCAGTTACAGCGGGGAGCTCAATACAATGAGCAGTTCTTC,CATSDLQLQRGAQYNEQFF
TRBJ2-5,TRBV30,TRBD2,-,TGTGCCTGGAGTGTACCGAGACTAGCTCAAGAGACCCAGTACTTC,CAWSVPRLAQETQYF
TRBJ2-1,TRBV6-1,-,many,TGTGCCAGCAGTGACCCCGGCGGGGCCGCCTACAATGAGCAGTTCTTC,CASSDPGGAAYNEQFF
TRBJ2-5,TRBV6-5,-,many,TGTGCCAGCAGCCCCCAAGAGAGAAAAGAGACCCAGTACTTC,CASSPQERKETQYF
TRBJ2-2,TRBV4-3,TRBD2,many,TGCGCCAGCGGGGGGGCGAACACCGGGGAGCTGTTTTTT,CASGGANTGELFF
TRBJ2-7,TRBV11-2,TRBD1,many,TGTGCCAGCAGTCTCGGGACAGCCACCTACGAGCAGTACTTC,CASSLGTATYEQYF
TRBJ2-7,TRBV5-1,-,-,TGCGCCAGCAGCTTGGTTGGCAGGAGCCCCGAGCAGTACTTC,CASSLVGRSPEQYF
TRBJ2-2,TRBV4-3,-,-,TGCGCCAGCAGCCACCAACCATATGGGGATGAGCCTGGGGAGTTGTTTTTT,CASSHQPYGDEPGELFF
TRBJ1-1,TRBV4-1,-,-,TGCGCCAGCAGCCAAGATCCTGTGGGTACTGAAGCTTTCTTT,CASSQDPVGTEAFF
TRBJ2-7,TRBV13,-,-,TGTGCCAGCAGCTCCCAGACTCTCCCCTACGAGCAGTACTTC,CASSSQTLPYEQYF
TRBJ2-2,TRBV18,-,-,TGTGCCAGCTCACCGACAGGAGACACCGGGGAGCTGTTTTTT,CASSPTGDTGELFF
TRBJ2-7,TRBV28,TRBD2,-,TGTGCCAGCAGACCAGCGGGAGTCGGGTGGTACGAGCAGTACTTC,CASRPAGVGWYEQYF
TRBJ2-7,TRBV11-2,-,-,TGTGCCAGCATCCGACCCCCCGACTTTAAGCAGTACTTC,CASIRPPDFKQYF
TRBJ2-1,TRBV13,TRBD2,few,TGTGCCAGCAGCTCTCTGGAAGCGGGAGACTCCTACAATGAGCAGTTCTTC,CASSSLEAGDSYNEQFF
TRBJ2-1,TRBV5-5,-,few,TGTGCCAGCAGGAGCGGATACAATGAGCAGTTCTTC,CASRSGYNEQFF